This entry lists 21 T cell receptor beta chains sequenced from one sample in a study of cytomegalovirus exposure and HLA in healthy donors. PCR involved 60 Vbeta and 13 Jbeta primers. Here immunoSEQ multiplex PCR was the method, and the copy in TCRdb shows in-frame clones only, minus some. The table has hundreds of thousands of clones, 80% to 90% seen once. The sequenced material came from PBMCs. These receptor sequences come from a woman aged 18-29 years in good health and CMV-seronegative.

Regarding this clone: Its ends do not fully match the called genes, so a read error is possible. This chain joins TRBV5-6 and TRBJ1-5, with D maybe TRBD1 (5 bases). Germline V gives CDR1 SGHDT, CDR2 YYEEEE. This CDR3 spans 14 amino acids. The CDR3 region has the DNA TGTGCCAGCAGCCGTCAGGGCAAAAATCAGTCCCAGCATTTT. Its protein product is CASSRQGKNQSQHF.

The chain links TRBV11-2 to TRBJ2-7; D is possibly TRBD2 (6 bases). V lost 4 bases, J lost 1 base, and 14 bases lay in between. CDR1 and CDR2 (germline): SGHAT, FQNNGV. The CDR3 extends over 15 amino acids. The CDR3 DNA is TGTGCCAGCAGCTCCCCTTGGGGGACTTCCTACGAGCAGTACTTC. Its translation: CASSSPWGTSYEQYF.

The chain is built from TRBV13 and TRBJ1-1; possible D gene TRBD1, 6 bases. The CDR3 sequence is 13 residues long. With 0 bases removed from V and 8 bases from J, the gap between germline ends came to 10 bases. Per germline, CDR1 PRHDT and CDR2 FYEKMQ (reference sequence). As DNA, the CDR3 is TGTGCCAGCAGCTTAGGACAGGGAACCGAAGCTTTCTTT. Amino acid sequence: CASSLGQGTEAFF.

In this sample, this clone turned up a few times. The chain uses TRBV6-5 and TRBJ1-2, with D tentatively TRBD1 (5 bases). Germline assignment: CDR1 MNHEY and CDR2 SVGAGI. V lost 0 bases and J 8 bases, leaving 13 bases between the germline ends. The CDR3 runs 14 residues. The CDR3 DNA reads as TGTGCCAGCAGTTACTCGCTTTGGGGGGGAGGCTACACCTTC. It specifies CASSYSLWGGGYTF.

The chain has TRBV4-1 and TRBJ1-1; 12 bases are a match to TRBD1. The CDR3 length is 16 residues. The V gene end was trimmed by 4 bases and the J gene end by 1 base; junction bases not matched to a gene: 4. Germline assignment: CDR1 MGHRA and CDR2 YSYEKL. The CDR3 loop is CASSRGTGGANTEAFF. The DNA of the CDR3 is TGCGCCAGCAGCCGGGGGACAGGGGGCGCGAACACTGAAGCTTTCTTT.

The rearrangement links TRBV6-5 to TRBJ2-2; D gene ambiguous. Germline CDR1 MNHEY, CDR2 SVGAGI. CDR3 length: 13 residues. V was cut by 4 bases and J by 3 bases, with 6 bases left in between. CDR3 region: CASSLLDTGELFF. The CDR3 DNA follows: TGTGCCAGCAGTTTGCTAGACACCGGGGAGCTGTTTTTT.

The chain joins TRBV13 to TRBJ1-1, with D possibly matching TRBD1 (6 bases). The germline gives CDR1 PRHDT, CDR2 FYEKMQ (reference sequence). Between the trimmed V and J ends, which lost 6 bases and 3 bases, there was a span of 11 bases. The CDR3 runs 13 residues. The CDR3, as DNA: TGTGCCAGCAGGAACAGGGAACACACTGAAGCTTTCTTT. This codes for CASRNREHTEAFF. Variable domain in full (rest from reference TRBV13 and TRBJ1-1): AAGVIQSPRHLIKEKRETATLKCYPIPRHDTVYWYQQGPGQDPQFLISFYEKMQSDKGSIPDRFSAQQFSDYHSELNMSSLELGDSALYFCASRNREHTEAFFGQGTRLTVV.

This chain links TRBV15 with TRBJ2-3; 8 bases fit TRBD2. The V gene's germline CDR1 is LNHNV and CDR2 YYDKDF (reference sequence). Germline trimming cut 0 bases from V and 0 bases from J; bases unmatched to any gene: 20. CDR3 length: 22 residues. CDR3 bases: TGTGCCACCAGCAGAGAATCTTGGCAGCACAGGATTAGCGGGGCCAGCACAGATACGCAGTATTTT. Protein sequence: CATSRESWQHRISGASTDTQYF.

The chain has TRBV10-3 and TRBJ1-6, with D uncertain. Germline CDR1 and CDR2: ENHRY and SYGVKD. V was pared by 0 bases and J by 10 bases, with 16 bases between. The CDR3 sequence is 16 residues long. The CDR3 spells CAISESGGEVGSPLHF. The DNA of the CDR3 is TGTGCCATCAGTGAGTCGGGTGGGGAGGTCGGCTCACCCCTCCACTTT.

The chain combines TRBV6-1 with TRBJ1-2, with 9 bases aligning to TRBD1. Per germline, CDR1 MNHNS and CDR2 SASEGT. The CDR3 is 17 residues long. J was trimmed by 5 bases and V by 4 bases; bases with no gene match: 14. This CDR3 reads CASSGGKAGTGSYGYTF. The CDR3 DNA sequence: TGTGCCAGCAGTGGAGGGAAAGCCGGGACAGGGTCGTATGGCTACACCTTC.

The chain is built from TRBV15 and TRBJ1-5, with unresolved D. V was trimmed by 2 bases and J by 6 bases, leaving 8 bases between them. The CDR3 covers 13 residues. Looked up from germline, CDR1 is LNHNV and CDR2 is YYDKDF (reference sequence). CDR3 in amino acids: CATSRYSGQPQHF. As DNA, the CDR3 is TGTGCCACCAGCAGATATAGTGGTCAGCCCCAGCATTTT. The full variable domain, with the rest looked up from reference TRBV15 and TRBJ1-5, is DAMVIQNPRYQVTQFGKPVTLSCSQTLNHNVMYWYQQKSSQAPKLLFHYYDKDFNNEADTPDNFQSRRPNTSFCFLDIRSPGLGDTAMYLCATSRYSGQPQHFGDGTRLSIL.

This clone was seen a single time. The chain is built from TRBV5-1 and TRBJ1-2; 9 bases match TRBD1. Germline loops: CDR1 SGHRS, CDR2 YFSETQ. V trimming: 0 bases; J trimming: 8 bases; junction bases outside the gene matches: 2. The CDR3 loop spans 13 amino acids. As DNA, the CDR3 is TGCGCCAGCAGCTTGGGGGACAGGGAAGGCTACACCTTC. It encodes CASSLGDREGYTF.

This chain joins TRBV5-1 and TRBJ1-1, with a tentative D call TRBD1 (6 bases). The CDR3 loop spans 15 amino acids. From germline, CDR1 is SGHRS and CDR2 YFSETQ. The germline V and J ends were trimmed by 4 bases and 2 bases, with 15 bases remaining between them. The CDR3 loop is CASSLTGMGNTEAFF. The CDR3 DNA reads as TGCGCCAGCAGCCTTACAGGGATGGGAAACACTGAAGCTTTCTTT. The variable domain in full, completed from reference TRBV5-1 and TRBJ1-1, reads KAGVTQTPRYLIKTRGQQVTLSCSPISGHRSVSWYQQTPGQGLQFLFEYFSETQRNKGNFPGRFSGRQFSNSRSEMNVSTLELGDSALYLCASSLTGMGNTEAFFGQGTRLTVV.

This clone was recorded a few times. The genes are TRBV7-2 and TRBJ2-4, with D perhaps TRBD2 (6 bases). The CDR3 runs 14 residues. From germline, CDR1 is SGHTA and CDR2 FQGNSA. The V and J ends lost 4 bases and 8 bases respectively, with 15 bases between them. The CDR3 DNA reads TGTGCCAGCAGCTCCAGGGACTTTATGGACATTCAGTACTTC. It translates to CASSSRDFMDIQYF.

This clone has only one observation. This chain joins TRBV30 and TRBJ2-1, with 9 bases matching TRBD2. V gave up 1 base and J gave up 6 bases; unmatched junction bases: 10. This CDR3 is 16 amino acids long. Germline values: CDR1 GTSNPN, CDR2 SVGIG (reference sequence). The CDR3 is CAWSGGKTSGGNEQFF. The CDR3 nucleotides read TGTGCCTGGAGTGGAGGCAAGACTAGCGGAGGCAATGAGCAGTTCTTC.

The rearrangement uses TRBV16 and TRBJ2-7; D unclear. Germline V gene lookup returns CDR1 KGHSY and CDR2 FQNENV. The CDR3 is 14 amino acids. V lost 0 bases to trimming and J lost 5 bases, with 11 bases between them. CDR3 in DNA: TGTGCCAGCAGCCAATCCTCGATAGCCAACGAGCAGTACTTC. Translated, it gives CASSQSSIANEQYF.

The DNA of the CDR3 is TGTGCCAGCAGGCTACCCGGGGGGATGAACACTGAAGCTTTCTTT. Its protein is CASRLPGGMNTEAFF. V usage is TRBV5-4 and J usage is TRBJ1-1; weak D call: TRBD1 (5 bases). With 5 bases removed from V and 0 bases from J, the gap between germline ends came to 14 bases. CDR3 size: 15 residues. The germline CDR1 and CDR2 sequences are SGHNT and YYREEE (reference sequence).

V usage is TRBV2 and J usage is TRBJ2-7; 9 positions match TRBD1. Germline assignment: CDR1 SNHLY and CDR2 FYNNEI. V trimming: 5 bases; J trimming: 1 base; junction bases outside the gene matches: 9. The length of the CDR3 is 16 residues. The CDR3 reads CASSLNPDRGSYEQYF. The CDR3 coding sequence is TGTGCCAGCAGTTTAAACCCGGACAGGGGTTCCTACGAGCAGTACTTC. Filled out from reference TRBV2 and TRBJ2-7, the complete variable domain reads EPEVTQTPSHQVTQMGQEVILRCVPISNHLYFYWYRQILGQKVEFLVSFYNNEISEKSEIFDDQFSVERPDGSNFTLKIRSTKLEDSAMYFCASSLNPDRGSYEQYFGPGTRLTVT.

This clone is a singleton in its sample. The CDR3 protein is CASSKGDFMNTEAFF. Here the CDR3 DNA reads TGTGCCAGCAGCAAGGGGGATTTCATGAACACTGAAGCTTTCTTT. V is TRBV7-9 and J is TRBJ1-1, with TRBD1 as a possible D gene (6 bases). CDR1 SEHNR and CDR2 FQNEAQ come from the germline V gene (reference sequence). V gave up 5 bases and J gave up 0 bases, with 13 bases separating them. This CDR3 contains 15 residues. Filled out from reference TRBV7-9 and TRBJ1-1, the complete variable domain reads DTGVSQNPRHKITKRGQNVTFRCDPISEHNRLYWYRQTLGQGPEFLTYFQNEAQLEKSRLLSDRFSAERPKGSFSTLEIQRTEQGDSAMYLCASSKGDFMNTEAFFGQGTRLTVV.

The DNA for the CDR3 is TGTGCCAGCTCACCGCCGGGGTACAATGAGCAGTTCTTC. Amino acids: CASSPPGYNEQFF. The chain couples TRBV18 to TRBJ2-1, with D maybe TRBD2 (5 bases). Trimming cost V 3 bases and J 4 bases, with 7 bases left between them. The CDR3 runs to 13 residues. The germline gives CDR1 KGHSH, CDR2 LQKENI.

The chain recombines TRBV30 with TRBJ1-6; 11 bases map to TRBD1. This CDR3 spans 17 amino acids. Germline V gene lookup returns CDR1 GTSNPN and CDR2 SVGIG (reference sequence). The V segment lost 7 bases and the J segment 1 base; nucleotides outside the gene matches: 9. In DNA, the CDR3 is TGTGCCTCCCGGACAGGGGGCGCAGGATCCTATAATTCACCCCTCCACTTT. Its protein product is CASRTGGAGSYNSPLHF. The whole variable domain, filled in from reference TRBV30 and TRBJ1-6, reads SQTIHQWPATLVQPVGSPLSLECTVEGTSNPNLYWYRQAAGRGLQLLFYSVGIGQISSEVPQNLSASRPQDRQFILSSKKLLLSDSGFYLCASRTGGAGSYNSPLHFGNGTRLTVT.